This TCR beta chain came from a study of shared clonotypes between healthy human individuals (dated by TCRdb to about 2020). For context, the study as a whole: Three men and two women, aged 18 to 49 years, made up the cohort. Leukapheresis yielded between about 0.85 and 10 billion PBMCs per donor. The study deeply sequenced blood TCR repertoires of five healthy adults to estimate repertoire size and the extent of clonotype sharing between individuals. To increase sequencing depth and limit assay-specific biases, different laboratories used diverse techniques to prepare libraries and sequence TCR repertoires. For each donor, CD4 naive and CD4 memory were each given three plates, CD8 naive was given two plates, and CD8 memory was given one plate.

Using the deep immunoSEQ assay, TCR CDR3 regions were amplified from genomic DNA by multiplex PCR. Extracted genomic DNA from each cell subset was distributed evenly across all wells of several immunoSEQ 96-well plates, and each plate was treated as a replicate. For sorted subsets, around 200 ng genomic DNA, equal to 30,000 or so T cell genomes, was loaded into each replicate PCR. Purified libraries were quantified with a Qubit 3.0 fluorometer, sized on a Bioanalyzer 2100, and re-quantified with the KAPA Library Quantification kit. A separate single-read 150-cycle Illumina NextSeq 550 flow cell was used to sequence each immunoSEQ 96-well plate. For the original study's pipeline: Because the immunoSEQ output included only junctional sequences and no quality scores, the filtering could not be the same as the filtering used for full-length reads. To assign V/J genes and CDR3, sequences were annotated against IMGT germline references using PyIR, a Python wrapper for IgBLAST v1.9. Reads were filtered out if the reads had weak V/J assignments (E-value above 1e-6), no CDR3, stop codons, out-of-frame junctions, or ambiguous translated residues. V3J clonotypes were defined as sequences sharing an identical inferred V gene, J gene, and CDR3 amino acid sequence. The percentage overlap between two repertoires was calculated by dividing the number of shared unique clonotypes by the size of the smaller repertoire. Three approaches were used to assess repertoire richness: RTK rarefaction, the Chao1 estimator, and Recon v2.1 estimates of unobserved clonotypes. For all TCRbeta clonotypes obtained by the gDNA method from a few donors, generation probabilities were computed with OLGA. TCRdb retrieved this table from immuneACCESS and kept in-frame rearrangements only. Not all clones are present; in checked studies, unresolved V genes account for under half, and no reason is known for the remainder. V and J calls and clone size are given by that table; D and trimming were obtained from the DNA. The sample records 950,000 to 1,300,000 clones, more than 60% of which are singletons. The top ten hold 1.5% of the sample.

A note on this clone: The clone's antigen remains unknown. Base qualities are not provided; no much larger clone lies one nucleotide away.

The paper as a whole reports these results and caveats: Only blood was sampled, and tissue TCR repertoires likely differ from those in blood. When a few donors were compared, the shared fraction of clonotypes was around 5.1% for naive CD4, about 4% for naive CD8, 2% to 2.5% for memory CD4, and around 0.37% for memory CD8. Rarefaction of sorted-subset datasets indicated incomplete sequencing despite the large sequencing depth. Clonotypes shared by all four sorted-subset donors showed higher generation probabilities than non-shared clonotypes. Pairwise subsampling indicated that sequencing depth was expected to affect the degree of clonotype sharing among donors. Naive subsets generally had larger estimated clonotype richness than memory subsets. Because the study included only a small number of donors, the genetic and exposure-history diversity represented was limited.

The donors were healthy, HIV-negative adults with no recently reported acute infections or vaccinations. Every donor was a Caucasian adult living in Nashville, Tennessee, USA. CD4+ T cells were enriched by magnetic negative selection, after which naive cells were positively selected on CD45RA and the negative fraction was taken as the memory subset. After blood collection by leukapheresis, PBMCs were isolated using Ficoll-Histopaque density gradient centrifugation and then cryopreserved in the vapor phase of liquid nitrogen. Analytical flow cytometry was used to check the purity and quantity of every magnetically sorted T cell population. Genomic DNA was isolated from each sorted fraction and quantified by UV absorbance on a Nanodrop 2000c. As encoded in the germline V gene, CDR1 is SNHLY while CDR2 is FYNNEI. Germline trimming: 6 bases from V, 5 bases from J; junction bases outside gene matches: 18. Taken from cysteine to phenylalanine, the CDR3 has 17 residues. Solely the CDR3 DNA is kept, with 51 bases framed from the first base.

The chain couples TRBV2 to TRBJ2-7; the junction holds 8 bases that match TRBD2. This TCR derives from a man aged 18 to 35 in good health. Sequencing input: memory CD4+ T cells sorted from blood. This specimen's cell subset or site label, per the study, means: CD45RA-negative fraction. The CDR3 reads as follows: CASRSRQLTSGGNEQYF. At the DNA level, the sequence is TGTGCCAGCAGGTCACGCCAGCTCACTAGCGGAGGAAACGAGCAGTACTTC. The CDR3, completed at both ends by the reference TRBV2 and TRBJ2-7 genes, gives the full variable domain EPEVTQTPSHQVTQMGQEVILRCVPISNHLYFYWYRQILGQKVEFLVSFYNNEISEKSEIFDDQFSVERPDGSNFTLKIRSTKLEDSAMYFCASRSRQLTSGGNEQYFGPGTRLTVT.